Described below is a single TCR beta chain sequence and its context. The data were taken from a study of control samples from healthy donors and cancer patients. Libraries were prepared by immunoSEQ multiplex PCR; TCRdb keeps only in-frame clonotypes and omits some of them. The profile shows more than 25,000 clones, roughly 85% of them singletons. The V and J ends lost 5 bases and 5 bases, in that order; junction bases with no gene match: 14. From germline, CDR1 is SGHRS and CDR2 YFSETQ. The CDR3 runs to 16 residues. This receptor was identified in an older woman with head and neck cancer. The sequenced sample consisted of PBMCs. This sequence joins TRBV5-1 and TRBJ2-7; 9 bases agree with TRBD1. The CDR3 spells CASRPPGTGSVNEQYF. In nucleotides, the CDR3 is TGCGCCAGCAGACCCCCCGGGACAGGGTCCGTAAACGAGCAGTACTTC.